What follows are 12 T cell receptor beta chains derived from one specimen sequenced in a study of T cell responses to AZD1222 COVID-19 vaccine. TCRdb's table, derived via immunoSEQ multiplex PCR, lists solely in-frame clones and lacks some. This repertoire shows about 130,000 clones, approximately 90% found once; its top ten account for 1.1%. This specimen was peripheral blood, taken 28 days after the second AZD1222 dose. Source of these receptors: an adult who received the AZD1222 COVID-19 vaccine.

This clone was seen just once. The rearrangement links TRBV6-2 or TRBV6-3 to TRBJ1-2; a possible D gene is TRBD1 (6 bases). Trimming pared 5 bases from V and 4 bases from J, leaving 17 bases between. This CDR3 has 15 amino acids. From germline, CDR1 is MNHEY and CDR2 SVGEGT. CDR3 coding DNA: TGTGCCAGCAGTCTTACGGGACATCAGACCTATGGCTACACCTTC. Its translation: CASSLTGHQTYGYTF.

The V and J genes are TRBV9 and TRBJ1-2, with 8 bases identical to TRBD1. The germline CDR1 and CDR2 sequences are SGDLS and YYNGEE. The CDR3 is made up of 15 amino acids. With V trimmed by 3 bases and J by 3 bases, 7 bases remained unmatched. CDR3 DNA: TGTGCCAGCAGCGCATCCGGACAGGGCGACTATGGCTACACCTTC. Translation: CASSASGQGDYGYTF.

This clone appeared a single time. J is TRBJ1-5 and V is TRBV19; D might be TRBD1 (5 bases). The CDR3 is 15 residues long. Germline loops: CDR1 LNHDA, CDR2 SQIVND (reference sequence). V lost 3 bases to trimming and J lost 3 bases, with 12 bases between them. In DNA, the CDR3 is TGTGCCAGTAGTATCGGTGGGGGTTTCAATCAGCCCCAGCATTTT. It translates to CASSIGGGFNQPQHF.

In DNA, the CDR3 is TGTGCCAGCTCACCAATCTCCCGGGGGGCCCAGCATTTT. Translation gives CASSPISRGAQHF. This chain joins TRBV18 and TRBJ1-5; D perhaps matches TRBD1 (5 bases). Germline-derived CDR1 and CDR2 are KGHSH and LQKENI. CDR3 length: 13 amino acids. Deletions cut 2 bases from V and 11 bases from J, with 13 bases between. Full variable domain (outside the CDR3, taken from reference TRBV18 and TRBJ1-5): NAGVMQNPRHLVRRRGQEARLRCSPMKGHSHVYWYRQLPEEGLKFMVYLQKENIIDESGMPKERFSAEFPKEGPSILRIQQVVRGDSAAYFCASSPISRGAQHFGDGTRLSIL.

V is TRBV19 and J is TRBJ1-1, with 8 bases identical to TRBD1. Germline CDR1 and CDR2: LNHDA and SQIVND (reference sequence). This CDR3 region has 18 residues. V trimming: 9 bases; J trimming: 2 bases; junction bases outside the gene matches: 20. CDR3 amino acids: CASSLRTGHDNSNTEAFF. The CDR3 DNA sequence: TGTGCCAGCTCCTTAAGGACAGGGCATGATAACAGCAACACTGAAGCTTTCTTT.

The chain links TRBV18 to TRBJ2-2; 9 bases are shared with TRBD2. This CDR3 is built from 16 residues. The germline V gene encodes CDR1 KGHSH and CDR2 LQKENI. The trim removed 5 bases at V and 1 base at J, leaving 5 bases unmatched. This CDR3 reads CASSGTSLLNTGELFF. CDR3 DNA: TGTGCCAGCTCAGGGACTAGCCTCTTGAACACCGGGGAGCTGTTTTTT.

This chain joins TRBV7-6 and TRBJ1-1, with 8 bases lining up with TRBD1. This CDR3 is 15 amino acids long. Germline CDR1 and CDR2: SGHVS and FNYEAQ. Losses at the gene ends were 1 base for V and 4 bases for J; bases not matched to a gene: 5. The DNA for the CDR3 is TGTGCCAGCAGCTTAGGGGCCACAGGGGGCACTGAAGCTTTCTTT. Amino acid sequence: CASSLGATGGTEAFF.

The V and J genes are TRBV7-6 and TRBJ2-5; 14 nucleotides line up with TRBD2. J lost 3 bases, V lost 1 base, and 1 base had no gene match. Per the germline V gene, CDR1 is SGHVS and CDR2 is FNYEAQ. This CDR3 comprises 16 residues. DNA of the CDR3: TGTGCCAGCAGCTTAGGGGGACTAGCGGGAGAAGAGACCCAGTACTTC. As protein: CASSLGGLAGEETQYF.

Here the CDR3 DNA reads TGTGCCACCAGTGACTCGACAGCATACGAGCAGTACTTC. Its translation is CATSDSTAYEQYF. The V gene is TRBV24-1, the J gene TRBJ2-7; TRBD1 is a possible D gene (5 bases). The V end was cut by 4 bases, the J end by 4 bases, with 10 bases between. Germline loops: CDR1 KGHDR, CDR2 SFDVKD. The CDR3 runs 13 residues.

The rearrangement links TRBV5-1 to TRBJ1-4; TRBD1 matches at 7 bases. The CDR3 runs to 16 residues. The V gene end was trimmed by 4 bases and the J gene end by 0 bases; junction bases not matched to a gene: 6. CDR1 is SGHRS and CDR2 is YFSETQ in the germline V gene. CDR3 DNA sequence: TGCGCCAGCAGCCGGGGACAGTCCGCAACTAATGAAAAACTGTTTTTT. Residues: CASSRGQSATNEKLFF. Variable domain in full (rest from reference TRBV5-1 and TRBJ1-4): KAGVTQTPRYLIKTRGQQVTLSCSPISGHRSVSWYQQTPGQGLQFLFEYFSETQRNKGNFPGRFSGRQFSNSRSEMNVSTLELGDSALYLCASSRGQSATNEKLFFGSGTQLSVL.

The J gene is TRBJ2-1, the V gene TRBV27; D may be TRBD2 (5 bases). CDR3 size: 14 residues. Trimming cost V 5 bases and J 2 bases, with 10 bases left between them. In germline, CDR1 is MNHEY, CDR2 SMNVEV (reference sequence). This CDR3 reads CASSEEAAYNEQFF. The CDR3 nucleotides are TGTGCCAGCAGTGAAGAAGCGGCCTACAATGAGCAGTTCTTC.

A word on this clone: Different DNA sequences within this sample yield the same CDR3. V is TRBV3-1 (or the pseudogene TRBV3-2) and J is TRBJ2-7; D not certain. This CDR3 is built from 10 residues. V lost 8 bases and J 4 bases, leaving 6 bases between the germline ends. The germline CDR1 and CDR2 sequences are LGHDT and YNNKEL (reference sequence). CDR3 in DNA: TGTGCCAGCGGAAATTACGAGCAGTACTTC. Residues: CASGNYEQYF.